Below, 15 T cell receptor beta chains from the same sample are listed, as sequenced in a study of blood T cell repertoires in COVID-19. The table came from immunoSEQ multiplex PCR; TCRdb's copy has only in-frame clones and leaves some out. The repertoire has 150,000 to 200,000 clones, more than 70% of them found once; the top ten carry 15% to 20%. Sequencing used PBMCs or T cells enriched from blood (not recorded which). The receptors come from a man between 60 and 70 years old who had recovered from COVID-19.

CDR3 amino acids: CSVDSTSGTYEQYF. DNA for the CDR3: TGCAGCGTTGATTCGACTAGCGGGACCTACGAGCAGTACTTC. The chain combines TRBV29-1 with TRBJ2-7, with TRBD2 identical over 11 bases. Germline CDR1 SQVTM, CDR2 ANQGSEA. V shed 3 bases and J 2 bases; nucleotides not matched to a gene: 3. The CDR3 has 14 amino acids.

The V gene is TRBV3-1 (or the pseudogene TRBV3-2), the J gene TRBJ2-5, with 8 bases that match TRBD2. The germline V gene encodes CDR1 LGHDT and CDR2 YNNKEL (reference sequence). The CDR3 loop spans 16 amino acids. After removal of 4 bases from V and 0 bases from J, the junction contained 7 bases not matched to a gene. CDR3 nucleotides: TGTGCCAGCAGCCCCGTAGGCGGGGGGTACCAAGAGACCCAGTACTTC. It translates to CASSPVGGGYQETQYF.

The chain joins TRBV30 to TRBJ1-4, with D maybe TRBD1 (5 bases). Trimming took off 3 bases at V and 8 bases at J, with 13 bases between the two ends. This CDR3 is built from 13 residues. CDR1 and CDR2 from the germline V gene are GTSNPN and SVGIG (reference sequence). CDR3: CAWRGVDKEKLFF. The CDR3 DNA follows: TGTGCCTGGAGAGGGGTTGATAAGGAAAAACTGTTTTTT.

The chain links TRBV29-1 to TRBJ1-4; a weak D match, TRBD1 (6 bases). Looked up from germline, CDR1 is SQVTM and CDR2 is ANQGSEA. This CDR3 is 13 amino acids long. The V end was cut by 6 bases, the J end by 0 bases, with 8 bases between. The CDR3 sequence is CSVAGATNEKLFF. As DNA, the CDR3 is TGCAGCGTCGCAGGGGCAACTAATGAAAAACTGTTTTTT.

This chain connects TRBV3-1 (or the pseudogene TRBV3-2) to TRBJ2-1, with D unclear. The CDR3 contains 11 residues. Trimming took off 2 bases at V and 10 bases at J, with 6 bases between the two ends. CDR1 and CDR2 (germline): LGHDT, YNNKEL (reference sequence). In nucleotides, the CDR3 is TGTGCCAGCAGCCAACGCCGGGAGCAGTTCTTC. Its translation: CASSQRREQFF.

This chain links TRBV28 with TRBJ2-5; tentatively, D is TRBD2 (6 bases). Trimming left V 5 bases short and J 1 base short, with 11 bases between. Germline V gene data show CDR1 as MDHEN and CDR2 as SYDVKM. This CDR3 has 14 residues. The DNA for the CDR3 is TGTGCCAGCAGTCCGCGGGAAGTCCAAGAGACCCAGTACTTC. Encoded protein: CASSPREVQETQYF. The full variable domain, rest sourced from reference TRBV28 and TRBJ2-5, is DVKVTQSSRYLVKRTGEKVFLECVQDMDHENMFWYRQDPGLGLRLIYFSYDVKMKEKGDIPEGYSVSREKKERFSLILESASTNQTSMYLCASSPREVQETQYFGPGTRLLVL.

This rearrangement joins TRBV11-1 to TRBJ2-1; 12 bases are a match to TRBD1. The CDR3 is 16 amino acids. Trimming removed 5 bases from V and 9 bases from J; junction bases left unmatched: 11. Germline lookup yields CDR1 SGHAT and CDR2 FQDESV (reference sequence). The CDR3 reads CASSPRDRGQGSEQFF. CDR3 nucleotides: TGTGCCAGCAGCCCCCGGGACAGGGGGCAAGGCAGTGAGCAGTTCTTC.

The rearrangement uses TRBV24-1 and TRBJ2-7; D unresolved. The CDR3 length is 14 residues. The ends were cut back, 7 bases at V and 0 bases at J, with 12 bases in the middle. Germline values: CDR1 KGHDR, CDR2 SFDVKD. The CDR3, as DNA: TGTGCCACCAGCCCCAGGCGATCCTCCTACGAGCAGTACTTC. Protein product: CATSPRRSSYEQYF.

J is TRBJ1-5 and V is TRBV28, with D maybe TRBD1 (6 bases). The CDR3 extends over 15 amino acids. Germline CDR1 is MDHEN and CDR2 is SYDVKM. Between the trimmed V and J ends, which lost 5 bases and 0 bases, there was a span of 11 bases. The CDR3 region is CASSGRDISNQPQHF. CDR3 coding DNA: TGTGCCAGCAGTGGCCGGGACATTAGCAATCAGCCCCAGCATTTT.

The chain recombines TRBV9 with TRBJ1-1, with a tentative D call TRBD1 (5 bases). This CDR3 has 16 amino acids. CDR1 SGDLS and CDR2 YYNGEE come from the germline V gene. The V and J ends lost 3 bases and 4 bases respectively, with 19 bases between them. CDR3 in amino acids: CASSARERTWGTEAFF. DNA for the CDR3: TGTGCCAGCAGCGCCAGGGAAAGGACGTGGGGCACTGAAGCTTTCTTT.

V and J are TRBV7-2 and TRBJ1-5; 7 bases map to TRBD1. The V segment lost 2 bases and the J segment 3 bases; nucleotides outside the gene matches: 13. The CDR3 has 18 residues. CDR1 and CDR2 (germline): SGHTA, FQGNSA. CDR3 protein: CASSLRSGTGALNQPQHF. In DNA form, the CDR3 reads TGTGCCAGCAGCTTAAGGTCGGGTACAGGGGCGCTCAATCAGCCCCAGCATTTT.

This clone was observed a handful of times. The chain joins TRBV15 to TRBJ2-1; TRBD2 aligns across 14 bases. Germline V gene lookup returns CDR1 LNHNV and CDR2 YYDKDF (reference sequence). Unmatched junction bases numbered 8, after V lost 1 base and J lost 0 bases. This CDR3 is 20 amino acids long. CDR3 sequence: CATSRGYGLAGGSSYNEQFF. The CDR3, as DNA: TGTGCCACCAGCAGAGGATATGGACTAGCGGGAGGTTCCTCCTACAATGAGCAGTTCTTC.

V and J are TRBV7-6 and TRBJ2-2; the D is unclear. Trimming took 5 bases from V and 1 from J, leaving 11 bases between them. CDR3 length: 15 residues. Germline V lookup: CDR1 SGHVS, CDR2 FNYEAQ. CDR3 loop: CASSLSGKNTGELFF. The CDR3 nucleotides read TGTGCCAGCAGCCTGTCAGGCAAGAACACCGGGGAGCTGTTTTTT.

The rearrangement uses TRBV5-1 and TRBJ2-1; TRBD2 matches at 7 bases. Germline assignment: CDR1 SGHRS and CDR2 YFSETQ. With V trimmed by 4 bases and J by 1 base, 11 bases remained unmatched. This CDR3 comprises 17 residues. The CDR3: CASSPGGTAGSYNEQFF. The CDR3 coding sequence is TGCGCCAGCAGCCCCGGCGGAACAGCGGGATCCTACAATGAGCAGTTCTTC.

The chain carries TRBV9 and TRBJ2-3, with 13 bases aligning to TRBD2. This CDR3 is built from 15 residues. Germline lookup yields CDR1 SGDLS and CDR2 YYNGEE. Unmatched junction bases numbered 3, after V lost 4 bases and J lost 4 bases. The CDR3 loop reads CASSSGLAGADTQYF. For the CDR3, the DNA is TGTGCCAGCAGCTCTGGACTAGCGGGAGCAGATACGCAGTATTTT.